The T cell receptor beta chain under discussion was sequenced for a study of early T cells in non-severe SARS-CoV-2 infection. TCRdb re-derived calls from the 5' RACE reads in MiXCR, one entry per CDR3 protein. The sample has approximately 70,000 distinct CDR3 sequences, about an eighth seen once. Concerning this clonotype itself: Its antigen is undetermined.

Broader study findings: Using VDJdb, the matching emphasized anti-spike CD8 responses while missing private and CD4 specificities.

V lost 1 base and J 1 base, leaving 6 bases between the germline ends. CDR3 length: 14 amino acids. From germline, CDR1 is LGHNT and CDR2 FRNRAP. The rearrangement joins TRBV12-5 to TRBJ2-3; D uncertain. The clonotype was recovered from an adult who was a healthcare worker with PCR-confirmed SARS-CoV-2 infection or an uninfected control (not recorded which). Material: whole blood, obtained at baseline. The CDR3 reads CASGLGLGTDTQYF. The CDR3, as DNA: TGTGCTAGTGGTTTGGGCCTAGGCACAGATACGCAGTATTTT.